This T cell receptor (beta chain) stems from a study of T cells in women clearing cervical HPV infection. Sequenced by immunoSEQ multiplex PCR; TCRdb stores in-frame clones only, minus some. The table for this sample gives 39,000 or so clones. The receptor was derived from a woman aged 18-70 years with a cervical HPV16 infection that either progressed to CIN3+ or cleared (not recorded which). Sequences were obtained from blood buffy coat.

This CDR3 reads CASSEPAGDYSNQPQYF. The CDR3 bases that were read are TGTGCCAGCAGTGAGCCGGCAGGGGACTATAGCAATCAGCCG. The rearrangement links TRBV2 to TRBJ2-3; the D gene is possibly TRBD2 (7 bases). The read stops 3 residues short of the end of the CDR3; the missing end is completed from the germline J gene. The CDR3 runs 17 residues. Germline V gene sequence: CDR1 SNHLY, CDR2 FYNNEI.